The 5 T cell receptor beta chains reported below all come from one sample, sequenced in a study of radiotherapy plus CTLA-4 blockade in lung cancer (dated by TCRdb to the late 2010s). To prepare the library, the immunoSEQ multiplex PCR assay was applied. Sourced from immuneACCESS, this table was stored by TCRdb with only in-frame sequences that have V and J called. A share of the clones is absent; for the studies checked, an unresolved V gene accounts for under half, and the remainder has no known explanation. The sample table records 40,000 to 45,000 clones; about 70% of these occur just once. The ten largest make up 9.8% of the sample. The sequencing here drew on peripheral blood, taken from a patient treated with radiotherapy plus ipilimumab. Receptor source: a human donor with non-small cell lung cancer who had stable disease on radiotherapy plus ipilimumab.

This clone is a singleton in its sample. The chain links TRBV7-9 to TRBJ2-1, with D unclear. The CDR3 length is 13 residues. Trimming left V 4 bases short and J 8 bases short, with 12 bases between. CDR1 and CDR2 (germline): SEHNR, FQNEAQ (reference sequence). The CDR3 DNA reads TGTGCCAGCAGCTACTTGCTTGGAGATGAGCAGTTCTTC. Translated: CASSYLLGDEQFF.

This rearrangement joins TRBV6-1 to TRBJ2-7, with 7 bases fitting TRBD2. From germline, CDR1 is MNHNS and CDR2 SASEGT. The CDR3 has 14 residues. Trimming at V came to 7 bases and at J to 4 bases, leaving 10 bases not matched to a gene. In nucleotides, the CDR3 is TGTGCCAGCATGGTGATAGCGGGCAAATACGAGCAGTACTTC. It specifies CASMVIAGKYEQYF.

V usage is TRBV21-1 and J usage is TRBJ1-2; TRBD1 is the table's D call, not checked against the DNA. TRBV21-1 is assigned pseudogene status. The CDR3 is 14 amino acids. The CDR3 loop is CASSKGEGDYGYTF. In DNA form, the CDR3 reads TGTGCCAGCAGCAAAGGTGAAGGGGACTATGGCTACACCTTC.

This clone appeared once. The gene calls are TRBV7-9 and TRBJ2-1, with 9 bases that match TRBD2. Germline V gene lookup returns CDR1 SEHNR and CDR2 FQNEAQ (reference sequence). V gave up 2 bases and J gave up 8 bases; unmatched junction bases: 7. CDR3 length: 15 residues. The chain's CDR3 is CASSLLLAGFDEQFF. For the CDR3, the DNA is TGTGCCAGCAGCTTACTCCTAGCGGGGTTCGATGAGCAGTTCTTC.

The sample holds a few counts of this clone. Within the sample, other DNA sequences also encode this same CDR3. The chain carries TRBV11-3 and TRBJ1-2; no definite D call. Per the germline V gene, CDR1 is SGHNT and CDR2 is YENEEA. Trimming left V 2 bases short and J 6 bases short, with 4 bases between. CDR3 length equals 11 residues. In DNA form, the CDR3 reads TGTGCCAGCAGCTTACGAGATGGCTACACCTTC. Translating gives CASSLRDGYTF.